Described below is a single T cell receptor beta chain sequence and its context. Its cognate antigen is unknown. The source of the sample is a study of blood T cells in healthy people across ages. A minimum of 5 micrograms of total RNA was extracted per sample. Study findings and constraints: Getting older went along with TCR beta diversity per million T cells dropping roughly linearly.

It was with a sample-barcoded 5' primer and a J-beta primer mix that a second PCR of roughly 7 to 12 cycles was run. Every cDNA molecule carried a tag from a template-switch adaptor bearing 12 random nucleotides. TCRdb ran MiXCR on the 5' RACE reads and lists one entry per CDR3 protein. The sample consists of 700,000 to 950,000 distinct CDR3 sequences, around 46% of them appearing once. The source of this sequence is a woman aged 55-75 years in good health. The sample was blood.

The CDR3 DNA is TGCGCCAGCAGCTTGGATCAGGCTCACGCCCAGTACTTC. Protein product: CASSLDQAHAQYF. The chain uses TRBV5-1 and TRBJ2-5; the D is unclear. The CDR3 is 13 residues long. CDR1 is SGHRS, CDR2 YFSETQ, per germline. The V gene lost 0 bases and the J gene lost 9 bases, with 12 bases spanning the gap.